The rows below give T cell receptor beta chains drawn from one sample of a study of cytomegalovirus exposure and HLA in healthy donors. Method: immunoSEQ multiplex PCR; TCRdb's copy keeps in-frame clones and lacks some. The sample yields about 140,000 clones, roughly 88% seen once. The sequencing sample was made of PBMCs. Receptor source: a woman aged 18-35 years in good health and CMV-seropositive. Both conserved end residues are part of each CDR3. The order of the fields is J gene, D gene, clone size, V gene, CDR3 protein, CDR3 DNA. The D gene is left open where the match is weak. Rows may omit the clone size; those that give it use once, few, many or a size class.

J: TRBJ1-2
D: -
size: -
V: TRBV2
CDR3: CASSVAGVDDYGYTF
DNA: TGTGCCAGCAGTGTGGCAGGGGTCGACGACTATGGCTACACCTTC

J: TRBJ2-7
D: TRBD2
size: -
V: TRBV28
CDR3: CASSLAGGYEQYF
DNA: TGTGCCAGCAGTCTAGCGGGGGGTTACGAGCAGTACTTC

J: TRBJ1-1
D: TRBD1
size: -
V: TRBV5-4
CDR3: CASSPGQGGNTEAFF
DNA: TGTGCCAGCAGCCCCGGACAGGGAGGGAACACTGAAGCTTTCTTT

J: TRBJ2-1
D: -
size: -
V: TRBV6-5
CDR3: CASSYVSLHEQFF
DNA: TGTGCCAGCAGTTACGTGAGCCTCCATGAGCAGTTCTTC

J: TRBJ1-6
D: -
size: few
V: TRBV27
CDR3: CASSLQGSNSPLHF
DNA: TGTGCCAGCAGTCTACAGGGATCTAATTCACCCCTCCACTTT

J: TRBJ1-1
D: -
size: -
V: TRBV6-5
CDR3: CASSSTGGEAFF
DNA: TGTGCCAGCAGTTCCACCGGGGGGGAAGCTTTCTTT

J: TRBJ2-3
D: TRBD1
size: -
V: TRBV7-2
CDR3: CASGKQGADTQYF
DNA: TGTGCCAGCGGTAAACAGGGGGCAGATACGCAGTATTTT

J: TRBJ1-6
D: -
size: -
V: TRBV6-6
CDR3: CASRVTVNSPLHF
DNA: TGTGCCAGCAGAGTGACAGTAAACTCACCCCTCCACTTT

J: TRBJ1-2
D: TRBD1
size: -
V: TRBV9
CDR3: CASSVVEGASGYTF
DNA: TGTGCCAGCAGCGTAGTTGAGGGGGCGTCTGGCTACACCTTC

J: TRBJ2-7
D: -
size: -
V: TRBV10-3
CDR3: CAIRTGGHPYEQYF
DNA: TGTGCCATTCGAACGGGGGGACACCCCTACGAGCAGTACTTC

J: TRBJ2-7
D: -
size: -
V: TRBV4-1
CDR3: CASSQGPSDKYEQYF
DNA: TGCGCCAGCAGCCAAGGACCTAGCGATAAGTACGAGCAGTACTTC

J: TRBJ2-2
D: TRBD2
size: -
V: TRBV5-1
CDR3: CASSLLAGWTGELFF
DNA: TGCGCCAGCAGCTTACTAGCGGGATGGACCGGGGAGCTGTTTTTT

J: TRBJ2-1
D: -
size: once
V: TRBV5-1
CDR3: CASSLGRSTNEQFF
DNA: TGCGCCAGCAGCTTGGGACGGAGCACAAATGAGCAGTTCTTC